The source of this TCR beta chain is a study of cytomegalovirus exposure and HLA in healthy donors. Study results and limitations: The records held CMV serostatus as the only immune exposure information.

This clone has just a few counts. As yet, its antigen is unknown. The CDR3 has 14 amino acids. Germline loops: CDR1 SNHLY, CDR2 FYNNEI. The germline V and J ends were trimmed by 7 bases and 2 bases, with 11 bases remaining between them. The PCR ran on 60 Vbeta and 13 Jbeta primers. Libraries were prepared by immunoSEQ multiplex PCR; TCRdb keeps only in-frame clonotypes and omits some of them. The sample lists about 63,000 clones; roughly 70% were seen once. The TCR comes from a man in his fifties or sixties in good health and CMV-seronegative. Sequencing was performed on PBMCs. V gene TRBV2 combines with J gene TRBJ2-2; D might be TRBD1 (6 bases). For the CDR3, the DNA is TGTGCCAGCAAGGCACAGGGTAACACCGGGGAGCTGTTTTTT. Amino acid sequence: CASKAQGNTGELFF.